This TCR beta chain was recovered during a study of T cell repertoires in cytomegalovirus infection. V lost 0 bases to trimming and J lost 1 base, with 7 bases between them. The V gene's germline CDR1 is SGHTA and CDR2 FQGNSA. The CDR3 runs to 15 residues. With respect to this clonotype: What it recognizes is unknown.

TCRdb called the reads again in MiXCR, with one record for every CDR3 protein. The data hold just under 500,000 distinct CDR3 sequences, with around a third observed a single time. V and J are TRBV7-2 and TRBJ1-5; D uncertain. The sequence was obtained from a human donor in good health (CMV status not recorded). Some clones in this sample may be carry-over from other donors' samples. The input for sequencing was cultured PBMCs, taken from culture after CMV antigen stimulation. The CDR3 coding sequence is TGTGCCAGCAGCTTAGCTCAGGCAAGCAATCAGCCCCAGCATTTT. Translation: CASSLAQASNQPQHF.